This entry is about one TCR beta chain. Its antigen is not identified. The source of the sample is a study of Graves' ophthalmopathy and Graves' hyperthyroidism. Whole-study findings and limits: Using 13 signatures, a model distinguished ophthalmopathy from stable hyperthyroidism, reaching 87.88% sensitivity and 81.08% specificity.

This CDR3 has 13 residues. Germline CDR1 and CDR2: SGHAT and FQNNGV. Trimming shortened V by 6 bases and J by 9 bases, and 12 bases separated the two germline ends. The sequenced template was RNA, covering the TCR beta CDR3 region. HTBI-primed first-round RT-PCR preceded second-round multiplex PCR. TCRdb passed the multiplex PCR reads through MiXCR, listing each CDR3 protein once. The data show almost 750,000 distinct CDR3 sequences, around 40% seen once. Sequenced: peripheral blood. This sequence joins TRBV11-2 and TRBJ1-6; D gene unclear. The TCR sequence derives from an adult man with Graves' ophthalmopathy. This chain's CDR3 is CASSTGLSSPLHF. The CDR3 DNA is TGTGCCAGCAGTACGGGGTTATCTTCACCCCTCCACTTT.